The 18 T cell receptor beta chains presented below share a single source sample, sequenced in a study of naive and memory T cell subsets. Study outcomes and limitations: Possibly reflecting memory cells re-expressing CD45RA, a few larger clonotypes occurred in naive repertoires, especially CD8.

Antigens for these TCRs are unknown. An equimolar mix of two oligonucleotides served as the beta constant-region primer for TRBC1 and TRBC2. Nested alpha and beta constant-region primers with the SP2 primer drove four PCR rounds on ligated cDNA. A single record per CDR3 protein comes from TCRdb applying MiXCR to the UMI-ligation and nested PCR reads. The sample consists of 120,000 to 150,000 distinct CDR3 sequences, about 20% of them appearing once. Sequenced sample: naive CD8+ T cells from blood. These receptor sequences come from a human donor in good health.

This clonotype was seen only a few times. The chain recombines TRBV7-2 with TRBJ2-7; D remains unclear. With 7 bases removed from V and 5 bases from J, the gap between germline ends came to 21 bases. The CDR3 length is 15 residues. Germline CDR1 is SGHTA and CDR2 is FQGNSA. This chain's CDR3 is CASTHPPSTQNEQYF. The CDR3 DNA reads TGTGCCAGCACCCACCCGCCTAGTACACAGAACGAGCAGTACTTC. The complete variable domain, with remaining parts taken from reference TRBV7-2 and TRBJ2-7, reads GAGVSQSPSNKVTEKGKDVELRCDPISGHTALYWYRQSLGQGLEFLIYFQGNSAPDKSGLPSDRFSAERTGGSVSTLTIQRTQQEDSAVYLCASTHPPSTQNEQYFGPGTRLTVT.

This clonotype was detected only a few times. The chain is built from TRBV12-3 or TRBV12-4 and TRBJ2-1, with D perhaps matching TRBD2 (5 bases). The CDR3 runs to 16 residues. V lost 3 bases and J 3 bases, leaving 15 bases between the germline ends. The CDR3 nucleotides read TGTGCCAGCAGTTTTTGGGTGGAGCGGCTCTACAATGAGCAGTTCTTC. Protein product: CASSFWVERLYNEQFF.

This clonotype came up a few times. The gene calls are TRBV28 and TRBJ1-1, with unresolved D. Germline CDR1 MDHEN, CDR2 SYDVKM. The CDR3 has 12 residues. Trimming pared 4 bases from V and 4 bases from J, leaving 7 bases between. This chain's CDR3 is CASSSAGTEAFF. Here the CDR3 DNA reads TGTGCCAGCAGTTCCGCTGGCACTGAAGCTTTCTTT.

This clonotype has only a few counts. The chain combines TRBV4-1 with TRBJ2-1, with TRBD1 matching over 7 bases. The junction had 0 bases not matched to a gene; V was cut back by 0 bases and J by 4 bases. Germline V lookup: CDR1 MGHRA, CDR2 YSYEKL. CDR3 length: 14 residues. CDR3 in amino acids: CASSQDRGYNEQFF. The CDR3 DNA reads TGCGCCAGCAGCCAAGACAGGGGGTACAATGAGCAGTTCTTC.

This clonotype was seen many times. V gene TRBV28 combines with J gene TRBJ2-5; the D is unclear. Germline CDR1 is MDHEN and CDR2 is SYDVKM. The CDR3 runs 13 residues. Trimming stripped 7 bases from V and 0 bases from J, with 9 bases between. CDR3 nucleotides: TGTGCCAGCACCCACCCGTACCAAGAGACCCAGTACTTC. Translated: CASTHPYQETQYF.

CDR3 DNA sequence: TGTGCCAGCGCTAGTCACCTACTCTATGGCTACACCTTC. This codes for CASASHLLYGYTF. The chain has TRBV12-3 or TRBV12-4 and TRBJ1-2; no firm D call. This CDR3 has 13 residues. Trimming took 8 bases from V and 4 from J, leaving 14 bases between them.

The V call is TRBV6-5, the J call TRBJ2-1; 13 bases fit TRBD2. This CDR3 has 15 residues. The V gene end was trimmed by 6 bases and the J gene end by 8 bases; junction bases not matched to a gene: 7. Germline V gene lookup returns CDR1 MNHEY and CDR2 SVGAGI. The CDR3 region is CASRPGLAGIHEQFF. CDR3 DNA sequence: TGTGCCAGCAGACCGGGACTAGCGGGAATTCATGAGCAGTTCTTC.

In this sample, this clonotype turned up a few times. The chain links TRBV7-9 to TRBJ2-1; no firm D call. Germline CDR1 is SEHNR and CDR2 is FQNEAQ (reference sequence). This CDR3 has 13 amino acids. The V gene lost 4 bases and the J gene lost 6 bases, with 10 bases spanning the gap. CDR3 DNA sequence: TGTGCCAGCAGCTCCCCCGGCCGCAATGAGCAGTTCTTC. As protein: CASSSPGRNEQFF.

This clonotype has just a few counts. This chain joins TRBV28 and TRBJ2-1, with 7 nucleotides matching TRBD2. The ends lost 3 bases at V and 6 bases at J; junction bases unmatched: 5. Germline CDR1 is MDHEN and CDR2 is SYDVKM. The length of the CDR3 is 14 residues. CDR3 amino acids: CASSFAGVSNEQFF. The CDR3 bases are TGTGCCAGCAGTTTTGCGGGAGTTAGCAATGAGCAGTTCTTC.

This clonotype has only a few counts. V usage is TRBV6-5 and J usage is TRBJ2-1, with 8 bases that match TRBD1. V dropped 2 bases and J dropped 8; count of bases not matched to a gene: 11. The CDR3 has 16 amino acids. Germline values: CDR1 MNHEY, CDR2 SVGAGI. CDR3 DNA: TGTGCCAGCAGTTACGGACAGGGAATGGGGCATGATGAGCAGTTCTTC. It translates to CASSYGQGMGHDEQFF.

The V gene is TRBV9, the J gene TRBJ1-3, with TRBD1 as a possible D gene (6 bases). In germline, CDR1 is SGDLS, CDR2 YYNGEE. The CDR3 extends over 15 amino acids. V lost 3 bases and J 0 bases, leaving 10 bases between the germline ends. For the CDR3, the DNA is TGTGCCAGCAGCGAGGACAGTCCCTCTGGAAACACCATATATTTT. Protein product: CASSEDSPSGNTIYF.

The chain recombines TRBV7-9 with TRBJ2-7, with D perhaps being TRBD1 or TRBD2 (6 bases each). Between the trimmed V and J ends, which lost 1 base and 7 bases, there was a span of 17 bases. The germline V gene encodes CDR1 SEHNR and CDR2 FQNEAQ (reference sequence). The CDR3 covers 15 residues. This chain's CDR3 is CASSLGTGALEEQYF. Here the CDR3 DNA reads TGTGCCAGCAGCTTAGGCACGGGGGCCTTGGAGGAGCAGTACTTC.

This clonotype was picked up a small number of times. This sequence joins TRBV28 and TRBJ2-2; D is ambiguous. The CDR3 runs to 13 residues. Germline CDR1 reads MDHEN; CDR2 reads SYDVKM. The V end lost 2 bases, the J end lost 5 bases, and 6 bases lay between the germline ends. CDR3 nucleotides: TGTGCCAGCAGTTTAAGTCAGACCGGGGAGCTGTTTTTT. Its protein product is CASSLSQTGELFF.

Ten or more counts support this clonotype. V usage is TRBV25-1 and J usage is TRBJ2-7, with a weak D call TRBD1 (5 bases). This CDR3 has 11 residues. Trimming left V 10 bases short and J 5 bases short, with 12 bases between. CDR1 is MGHDK and CDR2 is SYGVNS in the germline V gene. The CDR3 bases are TGTGCCAAGCAGGGTCGCGACGAGCAGTACTTC. Translation: CAKQGRDEQYF.

Only a few counts were recorded for this clonotype. The chain employs TRBV6-5 and TRBJ1-6; no clear D gene. The germline V gene has CDR1 MNHEY and CDR2 SVGAGI. There are 15 residues in the CDR3. Between the trimmed V and J ends, which lost 0 bases and 5 bases, there was a span of 8 bases. This CDR3 reads CASSYSSADNSPLHF. The CDR3 DNA sequence: TGTGCCAGCAGTTACTCGTCGGCTGATAATTCACCCCTCCACTTT.

A few counts support this clonotype. This chain uses TRBV28 with TRBJ2-1, with 7 nucleotides matching TRBD1. This CDR3 spans 15 amino acids. Trimming cost V 3 bases and J 2 bases; bases outside gene matches: 4. Germline V gene lookup returns CDR1 MDHEN and CDR2 SYDVKM. CDR3 amino acids: CASSFTGVPYNEQFF. Here the CDR3 DNA reads TGTGCCAGCAGTTTTACAGGGGTCCCCTACAATGAGCAGTTCTTC.

This clonotype showed up just a few times. The rearrangement joins TRBV27 to TRBJ2-5; 7 nucleotides align to TRBD2. The CDR3 loop spans 15 amino acids. Germline V lookup: CDR1 MNHEY, CDR2 SMNVEV (reference sequence). V trimming: 6 bases; J trimming: 1 base; junction bases outside the gene matches: 8. The CDR3 region is CASSHGWGGQETQYF. The CDR3 nucleotides are TGTGCCAGCAGCCATGGTTGGGGGGGCCAAGAGACCCAGTACTTC.

The chain carries TRBV27 and TRBJ2-3; no clear D. This CDR3 has 15 amino acids. With 4 bases removed from V and 1 base from J, the gap between germline ends came to 12 bases. CDR1 and CDR2 from the germline V gene are MNHEY and SMNVEV (reference sequence). CDR3 loop: CASSSENRGTDTQYF. The CDR3 DNA reads as TGTGCCAGCAGTTCCGAAAATCGCGGCACAGATACGCAGTATTTT.